This T cell receptor (beta chain) emerged from a study of T cells in women clearing cervical HPV infection. Study-wide background: Cases: HPV16-related CIN3 or worse on histology, 2 invasive cancers.

Turning to this clone: The antigen remains undetermined. The read halts 3 residues ahead of the CDR3 end, with the missing end drawn from the germline J gene.

The CDR3 is 13 residues long. The V gene lost 2 bases and the J gene lost 2 bases, with 6 bases spanning the gap. Germline V gene data show CDR1 as SGHVS and CDR2 as FNYEAQ. Profiled with immunoSEQ multiplex PCR; TCRdb holds only in-frame clones, not every one. This repertoire includes under 20,000 clones. Study results and caveats: Controls had more TRBV6-7 (0.16%) than cases (about 0.11%).

The J gene is TRBJ1-1, the V gene TRBV7-6; no clear D gene. The TCR originated in a woman aged 18-70 years with a cervical HPV16 infection that either progressed to CIN3+ or cleared (not recorded which). Material: blood buffy coat. The CDR3 sequence is CASSLQANTEAFF. The sequenced CDR3 bases are TGTGCCAGCAGCTTACAGGCAAACACTGAA.